This T cell receptor beta chain was recorded in a study of blood T cell repertoires in COVID-19. On the study more broadly: Researchers got acute and convalescent COVID-19 samples from the United States, Italy and Spain. Nucleic acid was either cDNA or gDNA, and it came from T cells, B-cell-depleted T cells, or PBMCs.

The CDR3 contains 14 residues. V gave up 2 bases and J gave up 4 bases, with 9 bases separating them. From germline, CDR1 is SGHRS and CDR2 YFSETQ. Per the study methods: Reference gene primer amplification gave nucleated cell count estimates. Repertoires were generated with immunoSEQ multiplex PCR, while TCRdb's copy carries only in-frame clones and drops some. V, J and clone size were drawn from that table, and D and trimming were deduced from the DNA. This sample carries 81,000 or so clones, 70% to 90% of them seen once, and the ten largest clones take 10% to 15%. The source of this sequence is a human donor in a cohort sampled during active COVID-19. The sequenced material came from peripheral blood. This sequence joins TRBV5-1 and TRBJ2-2; D not resolved. CDR3 DNA sequence: TGCGCCAGCAGCTTTCCGGGTTCCACCGGGGAGCTGTTTTTT. This codes for CASSFPGSTGELFF.